This entry concerns a single TCR beta chain. This entry belongs to a study of blood T cell repertoires in COVID-19. Study background: From the United States, Italy and Spain came samples of acute and convalescent COVID-19.

Germline CDR1 and CDR2: SGHKS and YYEKEE (reference sequence). This CDR3 has 14 residues. V lost 4 bases and J 0 bases, leaving 8 bases between the germline ends. Only in-frame clones appear in the TCRdb table, and some are missing; sequencing was by immunoSEQ multiplex PCR. The profile covers 150,000 to 200,000 clones, with approximately 90% appearing a single time and about 6.3% taken by the ten largest. This receptor was taken from a man between 40 and 49 years old with active or convalescent COVID-19. Source material: peripheral blood. The V gene is TRBV5-5, the J gene TRBJ1-5; D gene uncertain. The chain's CDR3 is CASSTSYSNQPQHF. The CDR3 nucleotides are TGTGCCAGCAGCACCAGTTATAGCAATCAGCCCCAGCATTTT.